This TCR beta chain comes out of a study of T cells after yellow fever vaccination. For the study at large: With SMART-Seq v4 Ultra Low Input, the fractions containing low cell numbers were prepared.

One entry per CDR3 protein results from TCRdb running MiXCR on the 5' RACE reads. The sample yields under 700,000 distinct CDR3 sequences, less than 20% seen once. This CDR3 has 14 amino acids. This rearrangement joins TRBV21-1 to TRBJ1-1; whether TRBD1, the table's D call, matches the DNA was not checked. TRBV21-1 is termed a pseudogene. The sample here was PBMCs, taken 5 days after the first yellow fever vaccination. This TCR derives from a man younger than 35 who received the YFV17D yellow fever vaccine. CDR3 nucleotide sequence: TGTGCCAGCAGGGGGGATAGGGCGGATACTGAAGCTTTCTTT. Its protein is CASRGDRADTEAFF.